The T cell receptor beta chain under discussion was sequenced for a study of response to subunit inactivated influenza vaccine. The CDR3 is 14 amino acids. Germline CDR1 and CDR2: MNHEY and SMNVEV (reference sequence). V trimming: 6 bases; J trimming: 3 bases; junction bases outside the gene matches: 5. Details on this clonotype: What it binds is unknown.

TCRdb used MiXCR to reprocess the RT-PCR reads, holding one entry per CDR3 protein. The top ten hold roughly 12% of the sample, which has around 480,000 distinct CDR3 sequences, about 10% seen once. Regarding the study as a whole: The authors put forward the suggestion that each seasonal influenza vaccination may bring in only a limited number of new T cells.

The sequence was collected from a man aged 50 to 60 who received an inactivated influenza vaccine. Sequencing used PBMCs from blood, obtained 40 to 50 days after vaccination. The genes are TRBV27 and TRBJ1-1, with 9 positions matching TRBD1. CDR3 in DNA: TGTGCCAGCAGAGTAACAGGGGGCTACACTGAAGCTTTCTTT. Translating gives CASRVTGGYTEAFF.